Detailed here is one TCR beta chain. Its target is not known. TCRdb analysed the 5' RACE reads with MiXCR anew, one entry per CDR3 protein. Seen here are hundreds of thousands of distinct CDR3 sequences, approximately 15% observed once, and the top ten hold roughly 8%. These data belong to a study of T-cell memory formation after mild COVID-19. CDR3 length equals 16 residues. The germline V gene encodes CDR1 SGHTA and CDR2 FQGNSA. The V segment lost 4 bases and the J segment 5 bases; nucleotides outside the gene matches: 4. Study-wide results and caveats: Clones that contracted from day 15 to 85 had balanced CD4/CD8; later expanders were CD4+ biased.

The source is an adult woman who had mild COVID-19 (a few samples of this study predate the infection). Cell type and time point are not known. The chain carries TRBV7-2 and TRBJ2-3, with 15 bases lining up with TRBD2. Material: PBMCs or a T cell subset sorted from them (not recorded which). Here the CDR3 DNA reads TGTGCCAGCAGCTCGCGGGGACTAGCGGGAGGAGATACGCAGTATTTT. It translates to CASSSRGLAGGDTQYF.